The T cell receptor beta chain under discussion was sequenced for a study of CD8 T cells in Susac syndrome. cDNA came from about 0.5 to 1 ug RNA primed by random hexamers. In TCRdb, the immunoSEQ multiplex PCR reads were re-called with MiXCR into one record per CDR3 protein. This sample has around 230,000 distinct CDR3 sequences; almost 97% occur once, and the top ten carry approximately 0.1%. This clonotype was picked up one time. Germline loops: CDR1 SGHDT, CDR2 YYEEEE. The CDR3 is made up of 15 amino acids. Losses at the gene ends were 4 bases for V and 7 bases for J; bases not matched to a gene: 12.

The sequencing sample was made of CD4+ T cells from PBMCs. The V call is TRBV5-6, the J call TRBJ1-2, with TRBD1 matching 8 bases. The clonotype was recovered from a human donor with Susac syndrome. This CDR3 reads CASSRRQGIAGGYTF. CDR3 DNA: TGTGCCAGCAGCCGGCGACAGGGGATCGCGGGTGGCTACACCTTC.